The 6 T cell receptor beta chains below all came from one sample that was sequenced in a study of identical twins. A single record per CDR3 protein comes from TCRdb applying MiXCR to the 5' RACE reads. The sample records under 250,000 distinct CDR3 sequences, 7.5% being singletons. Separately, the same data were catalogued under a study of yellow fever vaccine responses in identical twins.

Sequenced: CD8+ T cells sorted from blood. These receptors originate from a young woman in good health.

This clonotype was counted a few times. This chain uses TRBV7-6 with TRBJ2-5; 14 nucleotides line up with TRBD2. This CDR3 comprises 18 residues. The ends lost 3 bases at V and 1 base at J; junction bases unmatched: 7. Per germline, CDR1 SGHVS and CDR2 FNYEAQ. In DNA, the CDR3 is TGTGCCAGCAGCTTGCTTGGACTAGCGGGGGGATTCCAAGAGACCCAGTACTTC. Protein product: CASSLLGLAGGFQETQYF.

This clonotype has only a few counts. CDR3 protein: CASSEARYLYNEQFF. CDR3 nucleotides: TGTGCCAGCAGTGAAGCCCGCTACCTCTACAATGAGCAGTTCTTC. This chain connects TRBV2 to TRBJ2-1; D uncertain. Germline V lookup: CDR1 SNHLY, CDR2 FYNNEI. This CDR3 is built from 15 residues. The germline V and J ends were trimmed by 0 bases and 3 bases, with 9 bases remaining between them.

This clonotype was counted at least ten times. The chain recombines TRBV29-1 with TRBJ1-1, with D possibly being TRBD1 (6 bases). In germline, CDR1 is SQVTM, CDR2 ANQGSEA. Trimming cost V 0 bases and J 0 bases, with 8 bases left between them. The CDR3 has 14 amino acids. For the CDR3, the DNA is TGCAGCGTTGAAGAAGGGGGACTGAACACTGAAGCTTTCTTT. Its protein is CSVEEGGLNTEAFF.

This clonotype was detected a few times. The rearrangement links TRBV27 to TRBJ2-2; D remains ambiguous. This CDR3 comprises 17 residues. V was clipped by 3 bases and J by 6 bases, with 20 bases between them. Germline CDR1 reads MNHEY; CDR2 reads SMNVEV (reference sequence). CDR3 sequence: CASSLGAVERYPGELFF. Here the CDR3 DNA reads TGTGCCAGCAGTTTGGGCGCGGTAGAACGGTACCCCGGGGAGCTGTTTTTT.

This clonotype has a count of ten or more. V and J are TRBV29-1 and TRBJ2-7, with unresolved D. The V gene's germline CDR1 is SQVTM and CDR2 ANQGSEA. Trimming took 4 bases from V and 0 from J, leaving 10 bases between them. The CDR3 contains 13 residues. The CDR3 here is CSVVVTSSYEQYF. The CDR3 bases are TGCAGCGTTGTGGTTACGAGCTCCTACGAGCAGTACTTC.

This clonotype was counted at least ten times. The CDR3 protein is CASSGRTSSDNEQFF. CDR3 DNA: TGTGCCAGCAGTGGTCGGACCAGCTCGGACAATGAGCAGTTCTTC. This chain connects TRBV12-3 or TRBV12-4 to TRBJ2-1, with D hard to call. Trimming removed 5 bases at V and 5 bases at J, with 16 bases between. This CDR3 spans 15 amino acids.